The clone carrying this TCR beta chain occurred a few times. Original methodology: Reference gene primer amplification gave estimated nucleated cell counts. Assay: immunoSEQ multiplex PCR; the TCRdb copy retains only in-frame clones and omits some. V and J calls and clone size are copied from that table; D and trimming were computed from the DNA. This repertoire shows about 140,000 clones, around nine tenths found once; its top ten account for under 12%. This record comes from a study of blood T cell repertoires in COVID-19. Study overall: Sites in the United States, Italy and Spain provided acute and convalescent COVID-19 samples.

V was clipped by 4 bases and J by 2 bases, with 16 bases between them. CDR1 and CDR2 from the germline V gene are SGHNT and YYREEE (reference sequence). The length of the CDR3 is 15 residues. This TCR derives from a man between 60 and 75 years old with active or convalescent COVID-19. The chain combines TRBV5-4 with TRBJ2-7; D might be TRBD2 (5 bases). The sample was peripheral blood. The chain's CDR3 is CASSLDPDWTYEQYF. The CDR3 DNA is TGTGCCAGCAGCCTGGACCCGGACTGGACCTACGAGCAGTACTTC.